What follows describes a single T cell receptor (beta chain). All patients carried locally advanced or metastatic urothelial carcinoma. Clones were read by immunoSEQ multiplex PCR, and TCRdb kept only the in-frame ones, dropping some. This sample has about 110,000 clones, with around 85% found just once. This entry is derived from a study of PD-L1 blockade in urothelial cancer. Looking at the study overall: About nine tenths of the roughly 29 patients were men with bladder-origin urothelial cancer. Prior chemotherapy ranged from 0 to 3 regimens per patient. Each blood sample yielded a median of roughly 140,000 T cells.

After removal of 5 bases from V and 3 bases from J, the junction contained 12 bases not matched to a gene. The germline V gene has CDR1 SGHVS and CDR2 FQNEAQ. This CDR3 is built from 18 residues. The sequence was collected from a man aged 50 to 60 with urothelial cancer. The specimen comprised PBMCs, sampled around atezolizumab (anti-PD-L1) treatment. This sequence joins TRBV7-8 and TRBJ2-7; 14 nucleotides agree with TRBD2. CDR3 in amino acids: CASSQRDWGLAGDYEQYF. The CDR3 nucleotides are TGTGCCAGCAGCCAAAGGGACTGGGGACTAGCGGGAGACTACGAGCAGTACTTC.